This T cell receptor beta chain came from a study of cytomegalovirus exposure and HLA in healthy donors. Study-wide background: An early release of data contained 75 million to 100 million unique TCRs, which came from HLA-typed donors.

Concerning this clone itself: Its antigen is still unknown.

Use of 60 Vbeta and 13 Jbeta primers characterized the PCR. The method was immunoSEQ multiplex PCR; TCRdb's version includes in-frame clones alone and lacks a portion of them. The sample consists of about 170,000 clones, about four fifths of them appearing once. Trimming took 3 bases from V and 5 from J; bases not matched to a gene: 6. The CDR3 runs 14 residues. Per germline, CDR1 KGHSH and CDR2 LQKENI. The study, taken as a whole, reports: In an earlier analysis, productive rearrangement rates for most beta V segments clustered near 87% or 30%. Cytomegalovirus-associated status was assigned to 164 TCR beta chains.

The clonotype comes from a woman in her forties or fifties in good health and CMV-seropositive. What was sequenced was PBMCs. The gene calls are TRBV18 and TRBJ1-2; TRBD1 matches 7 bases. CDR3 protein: CASSPDVGQYGYTF. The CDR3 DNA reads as TGTGCCAGCTCACCGGACGTGGGACAGTATGGCTACACCTTC.